These 12 T cell receptor beta chains were sequenced from one sample in a study of prognosis after radiotherapy for stage I lung cancer. Amplification of the TCR beta CDR3 (from genomic DNA) was done by two-round multiplex PCR. Primers specific to each TRBV and TRBJ gene drove first-round PCR. TCRdb re-derived calls from the multiplex PCR reads in MiXCR, one entry per CDR3 protein. The sample records approximately 23,000 distinct CDR3 sequences, 35% to 50% being singletons. Source: PBMCs, taken before or after stereotactic body radiation therapy (not recorded which). These receptors came from a donor over 45 with non-small cell lung cancer.

At least ten counts were recorded for this clonotype. The CDR3, as DNA: TGTGCCAGCTCATCCAACACCGGGGAGCTGTTTTTT. Its translation: CASSSNTGELFF. The chain uses TRBV18 and TRBJ2-2; D unresolved. CDR3 length equals 12 residues. Trimming left V 5 bases short and J 2 bases short, with 3 bases between. Germline lookup yields CDR1 KGHSH and CDR2 LQKENI.

The chain combines TRBV30 with TRBJ1-1; unclear D gene. With 0 bases removed from V and 5 bases from J, the gap between germline ends came to 10 bases. Per germline, CDR1 GTSNPN and CDR2 SVGIG (reference sequence). The CDR3 is 13 residues long. The chain's CDR3 is CAWSVRRLTEAFF. Here the CDR3 DNA reads TGTGCCTGGAGTGTACGTAGATTGACTGAAGCTTTCTTT.

To note about this clonotype: A clone one base away is much larger, so this may be a read error. V is TRBV19 and J is TRBJ2-3, with D unclear. Germline CDR1 reads LNHDA; CDR2 reads SQIVND (reference sequence). The CDR3 loop spans 12 amino acids. Trimming removed 3 bases at V and 7 bases at J, with 8 bases between. CDR3 sequence reads: CASSMSGYTQYF. CDR3 sequence (DNA): TGTGCCAGTAGTATGTCTGGATATACGCAGTATTTT.

In this sample, this clonotype turned up once. The J gene is TRBJ2-1, the V gene TRBV12-3 or TRBV12-4; TRBD2 agrees at 7 bases. V dropped 6 bases and J dropped 6; count of bases not matched to a gene: 11. This CDR3 has 15 amino acids. The CDR3 spells CASSPFGTTLNEQFF. CDR3 DNA: TGTGCCAGCAGCCCTTTCGGGACTACCCTCAATGAGCAGTTCTTC.

The V gene is TRBV7-2, the J gene TRBJ1-1; D uncertain. The CDR3 runs 13 residues. Germline V gene sequence: CDR1 SGHTA, CDR2 FQGNSA. The germline V and J ends were trimmed by 5 bases and 9 bases, with 16 bases remaining between them. DNA of the CDR3: TGTGCCAGCAGCCCAGAAGGGAACGGTAAAGCTTTCTTT. This sequence encodes CASSPEGNGKAFF.

This clonotype was seen many times. This chain uses TRBV6-1 with TRBJ1-1; 7 bases agree with TRBD1. Germline V gene lookup returns CDR1 MNHNS and CDR2 SASEGT. The CDR3 contains 14 residues. V trimming: 6 bases; J trimming: 4 bases; junction bases outside the gene matches: 8. In nucleotides, the CDR3 is TGTGCCAGCAGGCTGACAGGGAAGGGCACTGAAGCTTTCTTT. Translation gives CASRLTGKGTEAFF.

This clonotype was picked up many times. This rearrangement joins TRBV4-1 to TRBJ1-5, with a tentative D call TRBD1 (5 bases). Germline values: CDR1 MGHRA, CDR2 YSYEKL. CDR3 length: 15 amino acids. The V and J ends lost 4 bases and 4 bases respectively, with 14 bases between them. For the CDR3, the DNA is TGCGCCAGCAGCCGATCGACAGCTACGAATCAGCCCCAGCATTTT. This translates into CASSRSTATNQPQHF.

This clonotype was detected ten times or more. The V and J genes are TRBV5-1 and TRBJ2-7, with 8 bases that match TRBD2. V shed 4 bases and J 7 bases; nucleotides not matched to a gene: 10. This CDR3 region has 14 residues. From germline, CDR1 is SGHRS and CDR2 YFSETQ. CDR3 loop: CASSPQSPGGEQYF. DNA for the CDR3: TGCGCCAGCAGCCCACAGTCCCCGGGGGGGGAGCAGTACTTC.

This clonotype appeared many times. The chain links TRBV7-8 to TRBJ2-1; the match to TRBD2 covers 8 bases. Germline values: CDR1 SGHVS, CDR2 FQNEAQ. This CDR3 spans 16 amino acids. V was clipped by 1 base and J by 2 bases; unmatched bases: 4. This chain's CDR3 is CASSLEVAGPYNEQFF. CDR3 nucleotides: TGTGCCAGCAGCTTAGAGGTAGCGGGGCCCTACAATGAGCAGTTCTTC.

The V gene is TRBV3-1, the J gene TRBJ2-1; 10 nucleotides match TRBD1. Germline CDR1 is LGHDT and CDR2 is YNNKEL (reference sequence). The CDR3 runs to 16 residues. The V and J ends lost 1 base and 7 bases, in that order; junction bases with no gene match: 7. The CDR3, as DNA: TGTGCCAGCAGCCAAGTCGACAGGGGGCCGCGGAATGAGCAGTTCTTC. Amino acid sequence: CASSQVDRGPRNEQFF.

Ten or more counts support this clonotype. The chain employs TRBV24-1 and TRBJ2-5; a weak D match, TRBD1 (7 bases). Germline CDR1 reads KGHDR; CDR2 reads SFDVKD. The CDR3 is made up of 15 amino acids. Deletions cut 3 bases from V and 1 base from J, with 11 bases between. Here the CDR3 reads CATSDRQGGQETQYF. CDR3 bases: TGTGCCACCAGTGATAGGCAGGGGGGCCAAGAGACCCAGTACTTC.

This clonotype was recorded once. The J gene is TRBJ2-3, the V gene TRBV18, with 7 bases identical to TRBD2. This CDR3 contains 15 residues. CDR1 is KGHSH, CDR2 LQKENI, per germline. The V segment lost 3 bases and the J segment 2 bases; nucleotides outside the gene matches: 5. The CDR3 region is CASSPLSGTTDTQYF. The CDR3 nucleotides read TGTGCCAGCTCACCGCTAAGCGGGACCACAGATACGCAGTATTTT.